The entry that follows covers one T cell receptor (beta chain) sequence. Its antigen is not identified. This sample was taken from a study of T cell repertoires in cytomegalovirus infection. Study context: It was the public TCR beta signatures that indicated both CMV infection and matching HLA type. General observations from the study: Using cumulative public TCR beta family frequency, the authors identified those who carried CMV together with the relevant HLA.

MiXCR was run by TCRdb on the reads, yielding one entry per CDR3 protein. The sample includes 800,000 to 950,000 distinct CDR3 sequences, approximately 32% of them seen just once. The ends were cut back, 7 bases at V and 2 bases at J, with 8 bases in the middle. CDR3 size: 12 residues. Germline-derived CDR1 and CDR2 are MNHNS and SASEGT. The rearrangement joins TRBV6-1 to TRBJ1-2; D is uncertain. The TCR sequence derives from a human donor in good health (CMV status not recorded). Some clones in this sample may be carry-over from other donors' samples. The sample consisted of cultured CD8+ T cells from PBMCs, taken from culture after CMV antigen stimulation. The CDR3 loop is CASNTPNYGYTF. For the CDR3, the DNA is TGTGCCAGCAACACGCCAAACTATGGCTACACCTTC.